Shown below are 20 T cell receptor beta chains from a single sample sequenced in a study of cytomegalovirus exposure and HLA in healthy donors (dated by TCRdb to the late 2010s). The library was generated by the immunoSEQ multiplex PCR assay. The multiplex PCR relied on a mix of 60 forward primers for TCR Vbeta segments and 13 reverse primers for TCR Jbeta segments. TCRdb mirrors the immuneACCESS table, restricted to in-frame sequences. Some clones are absent from its copies; in checked studies, under half trace to an unresolved V gene, and the reason for the others is unknown. This sample lists roughly 100,000 clones; about 79% were detected once. The ten largest account for 5.8% of the sample. Source material: PBMCs. These TCRs come from a man aged 60-69 years in good health and CMV-seropositive.

The V and J genes are TRBV6-1 and TRBJ2-7, with a tentative D call TRBD2 (6 bases). CDR3 length equals 14 residues. Trimming took off 7 bases at V and 0 bases at J, with 13 bases between the two ends. Germline CDR1 and CDR2: MNHNS and SASEGT. CDR3 DNA sequence: TGTGCCAGCACCGGGACTGCAGGCTCCTACGAGCAGTACTTC. This sequence encodes CASTGTAGSYEQYF.

The gene calls are TRBV5-1 and TRBJ1-2; 9 bases are a match to TRBD1. V trimming: 4 bases; J trimming: 4 bases; junction bases outside the gene matches: 5. The CDR3 spans 14 residues. The germline V gene encodes CDR1 SGHRS and CDR2 YFSETQ. The chain's CDR3 is CASSDRTGAYGYTF. Written as DNA, the CDR3 is TGCGCCAGCAGCGACCGGACAGGGGCCTATGGCTACACCTTC.

The chain is built from TRBV7-9 and TRBJ1-6; D is perhaps TRBD1 (6 bases). V lost 0 bases, J lost 0 bases, and 12 bases lay in between. The V gene's germline CDR1 is SEHNR and CDR2 FQNEAQ (reference sequence). The CDR3 is made up of 18 amino acids. The CDR3 sequence is CASSLANTGLSYNSPLHF. CDR3 bases: TGTGCCAGCAGCTTAGCGAACACAGGGCTCTCCTATAATTCACCCCTCCACTTT.

V gene TRBV6-1 combines with J gene TRBJ2-7; maybe TRBD1 (5 bases). From germline, CDR1 is MNHNS and CDR2 SASEGT. The V gene lost 0 bases and the J gene lost 4 bases, with 13 bases spanning the gap. The CDR3 runs 15 residues. The CDR3 bases are TGTGCCAGCAGTGAAGCGGAGACAGCTGATTACGAGCAGTACTTC. Translated, it gives CASSEAETADYEQYF.

CDR3 region: CASSGTGANTEAFF. Written as DNA, the CDR3 is TGCGCCAGCAGCGGGACAGGGGCGAACACTGAAGCTTTCTTT. The V call is TRBV5-1, the J call TRBJ1-1; 10 bases line up with TRBD1. CDR3 length: 14 residues. J lost 1 base, V lost 4 bases, and 1 base had no gene match. CDR1 and CDR2 from the germline V gene are SGHRS and YFSETQ.

Here the CDR3 reads CASTSPFAGKRGNTIYF. DNA of the CDR3: TGTGCCAGCACATCCCCCTTTGCGGGGAAAAGAGGAAACACCATATATTTT. The chain has TRBV28 and TRBJ1-3; unclear D gene. The CDR3 length is 17 residues. V lost 7 bases to trimming and J lost 4 bases, with 23 bases between them. Germline CDR1 MDHEN, CDR2 SYDVKM.

This rearrangement joins TRBV4-1 to TRBJ2-3; 14 bases agree with TRBD2. V trimming: 3 bases; J trimming: 0 bases; junction bases outside the gene matches: 5. The germline V gene encodes CDR1 MGHRA and CDR2 YSYEKL. CDR3 length: 18 residues. CDR3 amino acids: CASSQGLAGETSTDTQYF. In DNA, the CDR3 is TGCGCCAGCAGCCAGGGACTAGCGGGGGAGACTAGCACAGATACGCAGTATTTT.

The chain uses TRBV10-3 and TRBJ2-5; D gene unclear. The end of the DNA is better explained by TRBJ2-7, so the J call may be wrong. Germline V CDR1 and CDR2: ENHRY, SYGVKD. The CDR3 runs to 12 residues. CDR3 coding DNA: TGTGCCATCAGTAGATCTACCTACGAGCAGTACTTC. It codes for CAISRSTYEQYF.

The chain combines TRBV6-1 with TRBJ1-5, with D hard to call. The CDR3 totals 14 residues. Germline-derived CDR1 and CDR2 are MNHNS and SASEGT. V was cut by 3 bases and J by 6 bases, with 12 bases left in between. As DNA, the CDR3 is TGTGCCAGCAGTGAGGGCAGTGTTACTCAGCCCCAGCATTTT. Translating gives CASSEGSVTQPQHF.

This clone was counted a few times. The chain joins TRBV11-2 to TRBJ2-5; maybe TRBD2 (5 bases). Germline V lookup: CDR1 SGHAT, CDR2 FQNNGV. This CDR3 contains 14 residues. With 1 base removed from V and 9 bases from J, the gap between germline ends came to 15 bases. This CDR3 reads CASSLGPPGLAQYF. CDR3 nucleotides: TGTGCCAGCAGCTTAGGCCCCCCGGGGTTGGCCCAGTACTTC.

This chain uses TRBV2 with TRBJ2-1; 12 bases align to TRBD2. The CDR3 consists of 15 residues. The V segment lost 9 bases and the J segment 5 bases; nucleotides outside the gene matches: 8. Germline V gives CDR1 SNHLY, CDR2 FYNNEI. This chain's CDR3 is CARSSGGGSHNEQFF. CDR3 sequence (DNA): TGTGCCAGGTCTAGCGGGGGGGGATCCCACAATGAGCAGTTCTTC.

The chain uses TRBV7-2 and TRBJ2-1, with D perhaps TRBD1 (6 bases). The V end lost 4 bases, the J end lost 7 bases, and 14 bases lay between the germline ends. The CDR3 is made up of 14 amino acids. Germline assignment: CDR1 SGHTA and CDR2 FQGNSA. Here the CDR3 DNA reads TGTGCCAGCAGCTCGTACAGGGTACGGAATGAGCAGTTCTTC. Its translation is CASSSYRVRNEQFF.

The chain combines TRBV5-1 with TRBJ2-3; 9 bases are a match to TRBD2. The V and J ends lost 6 bases and 2 bases, in that order; junction bases with no gene match: 7. This CDR3 comprises 15 residues. CDR1 is SGHRS, CDR2 YFSETQ, per germline. The CDR3 here is CASTRAGGYTDTQYF. The CDR3 nucleotides read TGCGCCAGCACCAGAGCGGGGGGTTACACAGATACGCAGTATTTT.

This clone was seen a few times. The rearrangement uses TRBV5-1 and TRBJ1-1, with D perhaps TRBD1 (6 bases). V lost 4 bases, J lost 0 bases, and 10 bases lay in between. The CDR3 spans 14 residues. The germline gives CDR1 SGHRS, CDR2 YFSETQ. CDR3 in amino acids: CASSRDTMNTEAFF. CDR3 sequence (DNA): TGCGCCAGCAGCCGGGACACCATGAACACTGAAGCTTTCTTT. The full variable domain, in which reference TRBV5-1 and TRBJ1-1 provide the parts outside the CDR3, is KAGVTQTPRYLIKTRGQQVTLSCSPISGHRSVSWYQQTPGQGLQFLFEYFSETQRNKGNFPGRFSGRQFSNSRSEMNVSTLELGDSALYLCASSRDTMNTEAFFGQGTRLTVV.

This chain connects TRBV6-6 to TRBJ1-1, with a weak D call TRBD1 (6 bases). CDR3 length: 12 residues. Per the germline V gene, CDR1 is MNHNY and CDR2 is SVGAGI (reference sequence). With 2 bases removed from V and 10 bases from J, the gap between germline ends came to 11 bases. The CDR3 protein is CASSYVGGGAFF. CDR3 DNA sequence: TGTGCCAGCAGTTACGTAGGGGGGGGAGCTTTCTTT.

This clone was detected only a few times. V and J are TRBV18 and TRBJ1-1; D call uncertain. CDR3 length: 13 residues. V lost 3 bases to trimming and J lost 4 bases, with 9 bases between them. Germline V gene lookup returns CDR1 KGHSH and CDR2 LQKENI. CDR3 DNA sequence: TGTGCCAGCTCACCTGGGCGCCCCACTGAAGCTTTCTTT. Translated, it gives CASSPGRPTEAFF.

This clone was detected only a few times. The chain uses TRBV19 and TRBJ1-1, with D unclear. Germline CDR1 and CDR2: LNHDA and SQIVND (reference sequence). This CDR3 comprises 12 residues. Trimming removed 6 bases at V and 6 bases at J, with 11 bases between. CDR3 protein: CASREGGAEAFF. The CDR3 bases are TGTGCCAGTAGGGAAGGAGGCGCTGAAGCTTTCTTT.

V usage is TRBV6-1 and J usage is TRBJ2-3; 8 bases align to TRBD1. CDR1 is MNHNS and CDR2 is SASEGT in the germline V gene. J lost 6 bases, V lost 2 bases, and 7 bases had no gene match. This CDR3 is 15 amino acids long. The CDR3 nucleotides are TGTGCCAGCAGTGAACTGGGGCAGGGGGCGGATACGCAGTATTTT. Translation: CASSELGQGADTQYF.

The J gene is TRBJ2-7, the V gene TRBV5-4; 7 bases are a match to TRBD1. The CDR3 has 15 amino acids. Germline lookup yields CDR1 SGHNT and CDR2 YYREEE (reference sequence). Trimming took 5 bases from V and 2 from J; bases not matched to a gene: 10. CDR3 sequence (DNA): TGTGCCAGCAGTCTGCTTTCCGGGACAGCCTACGAGCAGTACTTC. It yields the protein CASSLLSGTAYEQYF. Based on the CDR3 plus reference TRBV5-4 and TRBJ2-7, the full variable domain is ETGVTQSPTHLIKTRGQQVTLRCSSQSGHNTVSWYQQALGQGPQFIFQYYREEENGRGNFPPRFSGLQFPNYSSELNVNALELDDSALYLCASSLLSGTAYEQYFGPGTRLTVT.

Only a few counts were recorded for this clone. The chain links TRBV7-3 to TRBJ1-3; D is ambiguous. Per the germline V gene, CDR1 is SGHTA and CDR2 is FQGTGA. CDR3 size: 13 residues. V lost 4 bases to trimming and J lost 1 base, with 5 bases between them. The CDR3 is CASSSGSGNTIYF. Here the CDR3 DNA reads TGTGCCAGCAGCTCCGGGTCTGGAAACACCATATATTTT.